These 7 T cell receptor beta chains share one sample of origin, sequenced in a study of T cells expressing NK-cell markers (dated by TCRdb to the early 2020s). Receptor amplification or capture employed 5' RACE. The sample was run on an Illumina HiSeq 2000. One entry per CDR3 protein sequence results from the TCRdb reprocessing of the reads, with DNA left out. The table of this sample itemizes some 440,000 distinct CDR3 sequences. 1.4% of the sample rests with the top ten. The sequencing sample was made of blood T cells: a sorted CD56 or NKG2C T cell subset, CD4+ or CD8+ T cells, or bulk PBMC T cells (not recorded which). Source of these receptors: a woman between 45 and 60 years old in good health. Donor details come from another sample of the same person, matched by shared clones.

The chain links TRBV5-4 to TRBJ1-1; the TCRdb call, TRBD1, lacks DNA for checking. Per the germline V gene, CDR1 is SGHNT and CDR2 is YYREEE (reference sequence). The CDR3 extends over 14 amino acids. The CDR3 protein is CASSLPGQPTEAFF.

The J gene is TRBJ2-1, the V gene TRBV7-8; TCRdb calls TRBD2, which cannot be checked without DNA. The CDR3 runs 16 residues. In germline, CDR1 is SGHVS, CDR2 FQNEAQ. The CDR3 protein is CASSFSGAGVGREQFF.

The chain couples TRBV29-1 to TRBJ1-2. CDR1 and CDR2 from the germline V gene are SQVTM and ANQGSEA. The CDR3 covers 13 residues. CDR3: CSVGRPSGYGYTF. Together with reference TRBV29-1 and TRBJ1-2, the CDR3 gives the full variable domain: SAVISQKPSRDICQRGTSLTIQCQVDSQVTMMFWYRQQPGQSLTLIATANQGSEATYESGFVIDKFPISRPNLTFSTLTVSNMSPEDSSIYLCSVGRPSGYGYTFGSGTRLTVV.

The chain links TRBV12-3 or TRBV12-4 to TRBJ1-3. The CDR3 is 15 amino acids. The CDR3 region is CASSPAGVTGNTIYF.

The rearrangement joins TRBV12-3 or TRBV12-4 to TRBJ2-5; TCRdb calls TRBD1, which cannot be checked without DNA. The CDR3 totals 16 residues. CDR3 protein: CASSLGRGQGPETQYF.

The CDR3 region is CASSLKKGTEAFF. The chain has TRBV7-9 and TRBJ1-1. CDR1 SEHNR and CDR2 FQNEAQ come from the germline V gene (reference sequence). The CDR3 is 13 residues long.

V and J are TRBV2 and TRBJ2-1. Germline V gives CDR1 SNHLY, CDR2 FYNNEI. The CDR3 runs 14 residues. This CDR3 is CASSPKVNYNEQFF.